This T cell receptor beta chain stems from a study of blood T cell repertoires in COVID-19. Study overall: The cDNA or gDNA used as material had been derived from T cells, B-cell-depleted T cells, or PBMCs.

Germline CDR1 is SGHRS and CDR2 is YFSETQ. The CDR3 length is 15 residues. Trimming stripped 1 base from V and 1 base from J, with 11 bases between. In the authors' workflow: Counts of nucleated cells, estimated from reference gene primer amplification, were obtained. Sequencing used immunoSEQ multiplex PCR; TCRdb keeps in-frame clones, though not all of them. That table is the source of V, J and clone size, and D and trimming were worked out from the DNA. The table records about 170,000 clones, around three quarters of them present only once. In terms of age and location, participants ranged from roughly 18 to 95 years and lived in about two dozen US areas. Which cohort a participant joined came from the clinical history participants gave.

The rearrangement joins TRBV5-1 to TRBJ1-1, with D maybe TRBD1 (6 bases). The sequenced sample was PBMCs or T cells enriched from blood (not recorded which). The sequence derives from an older woman in a cohort exposed to, infected with or recovered from COVID-19 (not recorded which). The CDR3 loop is CASSLLTGTNTEAFF. The CDR3 coding sequence is TGCGCCAGCAGCTTGCTTACAGGGACGAACACTGAAGCTTTCTTT.